The 22 T cell receptor beta chains below were found in one sample sequenced in a study of shared clonotypes between healthy human individuals. Only in-frame clones appear in the TCRdb table, and some are missing; sequencing was by immunoSEQ multiplex PCR. The profile shows over 2 million clones, about 95% of them singletons. Cells designated naive CD8 were CD45RO-negative and were positively selected for CCR7, with terminally differentiated effector memory CD45RA+ cells excluded. The sequencing sample was made of naive CD8+ T cells sorted from blood. The receptor set was obtained from a man aged 18 to 29 in good health.

V and J are TRBV4-1 and TRBJ2-7; TRBD1 matches 9 bases. V was pared by 1 base and J by 2 bases, with 9 bases of the junction left unmatched. There are 17 residues in the CDR3. The germline gives CDR1 MGHRA, CDR2 YSYEKL. The CDR3 here is CASSQVLDRGWTYEQYF. The CDR3, as DNA: TGCGCCAGCAGCCAAGTCTTAGACAGGGGGTGGACCTACGAGCAGTACTTC.

The rearrangement links TRBV7-6 to TRBJ2-2, with 7 bases matching TRBD2. There are 13 residues in the CDR3. V trimming: 7 bases; J trimming: 6 bases; junction bases outside the gene matches: 5. Germline V gene lookup returns CDR1 SGHVS and CDR2 FNYEAQ. The CDR3 DNA sequence: TGTGCCAGCACCAGGGAGGGTTCCGGGGAGCTGTTTTTT. This codes for CASTREGSGELFF.

The gene calls are TRBV5-6 and TRBJ1-3; maybe TRBD1 (5 bases). Germline-derived CDR1 and CDR2 are SGHDT and YYEEEE. The CDR3 has 16 amino acids. Trimming took 1 base from V and 0 from J, leaving 11 bases between them. CDR3 in DNA: TGTGCCAGCAGCTTGCTGCACAGGAGCTCTGGAAACACCATATATTTT. Its protein product is CASSLLHRSSGNTIYF.

A remark on this clone: Other DNA sequences in this sample translate to the same CDR3. This chain joins TRBV7-9 and TRBJ2-3; D unresolved. Germline CDR1 SEHNR, CDR2 FQNEAQ (reference sequence). V shed 4 bases and J shed 1 base, with 3 bases lying between them. CDR3 length equals 12 residues. DNA of the CDR3: TGTGCCAGCAGCTCCGGCACAGATACGCAGTATTTT. It is translated as CASSSGTDTQYF.

This clone appeared once. V usage is TRBV5-4 and J usage is TRBJ2-7, with 12 bases identical to TRBD1. Germline assignment: CDR1 SGHNT and CDR2 YYREEE (reference sequence). CDR3 length equals 15 residues. The V gene end was trimmed by 5 bases and the J gene end by 7 bases; junction bases not matched to a gene: 10. The CDR3: CASRDVGTGGVEQYF. The DNA of the CDR3 is TGTGCCAGCAGGGACGTTGGGACAGGGGGCGTAGAGCAGTACTTC.

The rearrangement uses TRBV13 and TRBJ2-1, with TRBD1 identical over 7 bases. CDR3 size: 15 residues. V was pared by 1 base and J by 3 bases, with 3 bases of the junction left unmatched. CDR1 is PRHDT and CDR2 is FYEKMQ in the germline V gene (reference sequence). CDR3 sequence: CASSLEGGVYNEQFF. The CDR3, as DNA: TGTGCCAGCAGCTTAGAAGGGGGCGTCTACAATGAGCAGTTCTTC.

Of note for this clone: The sample carries other DNA sequences with the same CDR3. The chain has TRBV27 and TRBJ1-1; D is uncertain. Trimming took 0 bases from V and 3 from J, leaving 5 bases between them. The CDR3 runs 13 residues. The germline gives CDR1 MNHEY, CDR2 SMNVEV (reference sequence). CDR3 protein: CASSLSGDTEAFF. The DNA of the CDR3 is TGTGCCAGCAGTTTATCTGGGGACACTGAAGCTTTCTTT.

The chain combines TRBV28 with TRBJ1-2; D remains ambiguous. Germline CDR1 and CDR2: MDHEN and SYDVKM. CDR3 length equals 14 residues. Deletions cut 2 bases from V and 3 bases from J, with 10 bases between. This CDR3 is CASSLTLLDYGYTF. Here the CDR3 DNA reads TGTGCCAGCAGTTTAACCCTTTTGGACTATGGCTACACCTTC.

With respect to this clone: At one end the junction does not follow the germline gene, possibly because of a read error. The chain has TRBV7-7 and TRBJ2-7; D tentatively fits TRBD1 or TRBD2 (5 bases each). The germline V gene encodes CDR1 SSHAT and CDR2 FNYEAQ (reference sequence). CDR3 size: 15 residues. In DNA, the CDR3 is TGTGCTAGCAGCTTAGAGCCAGGGAGCTCCTACGAGCAGTACTTC. Translating gives CASSLEPGSSYEQYF.

The rearrangement joins TRBV5-6 to TRBJ1-5, with TRBD1 identical over 8 bases. This CDR3 spans 17 amino acids. V dropped 1 base and J dropped 1; count of bases not matched to a gene: 7. Germline V CDR1 and CDR2: SGHDT, YYEEEE. The DNA of the CDR3 is TGTGCCAGCAGCTTGCAGGGGGCGGGGACCAGCAATCAGCCCCAGCATTTT. Residues: CASSLQGAGTSNQPQHF.

The J gene is TRBJ2-7, the V gene TRBV4-3, with a possible D match to TRBD1 (6 bases). CDR3 length: 15 residues. Trimming stripped 0 bases from V and 4 bases from J, with 13 bases between. CDR1 and CDR2 from the germline V gene are LGHNA and YSLEER. CDR3 amino acids: CASSQEYRGQYEQYF. CDR3 DNA: TGCGCCAGCAGCCAAGAGTATCGAGGACAGTACGAGCAGTACTTC.

Worth noting for this clone: The same CDR3 arises from other DNA sequences in this sample as well. The chain uses TRBV6-6 and TRBJ2-1; D is possibly TRBD1 or TRBD2 (6 bases each). Germline lookup yields CDR1 MNHNY and CDR2 SVGAGI (reference sequence). V gave up 0 bases and J gave up 6 bases, with 12 bases separating them. The CDR3 runs to 15 residues. The CDR3 protein is CASSYSGGLGNEQFF. The CDR3 DNA follows: TGTGCCAGCAGTTACTCGGGGGGCTTAGGCAATGAGCAGTTCTTC.

About this clone itself: The sample has other DNA sequences that encode this CDR3 too. The rearrangement joins TRBV27 to TRBJ2-7; D is uncertain. The CDR3 spans 16 residues. Germline V gene sequence: CDR1 MNHEY, CDR2 SMNVEV (reference sequence). Trimming pared 0 bases from V and 0 bases from J, leaving 12 bases between. The CDR3 nucleotides read TGTGCCAGCAGTTTATCAGCCGGCACGAGCTCCTACGAGCAGTACTTC. Its protein product is CASSLSAGTSSYEQYF.

In its sample, this clone was seen a few times. This sequence joins TRBV10-3 and TRBJ1-2; 10 bases align to TRBD1. The CDR3 contains 15 residues. The V gene's germline CDR1 is ENHRY and CDR2 SYGVKD. V was clipped by 7 bases and J by 5 bases; unmatched bases: 10. The CDR3 DNA reads as TGTGCCATCAACGAACCCCGGGACAGGGGTTATGGCTACACCTTC. Translation gives CAINEPRDRGYGYTF.

V gene TRBV4-1 combines with J gene TRBJ1-3; 9 bases agree with TRBD1. CDR1 is MGHRA, CDR2 YSYEKL, per germline. Germline trimming cut 2 bases from V and 0 bases from J; bases unmatched to any gene: 5. This CDR3 contains 17 residues. CDR3 DNA: TGCGCCAGCAGCCAATGGGGACAGGGTACCTCTGGAAACACCATATATTTT. Translation gives CASSQWGQGTSGNTIYF.

The rearrangement links TRBV2 to TRBJ1-1; 7 bases line up with TRBD1. Germline CDR1 SNHLY, CDR2 FYNNEI. The CDR3 length is 14 residues. Trimming removed 7 bases from V and 1 base from J; junction bases left unmatched: 6. The CDR3: CASTTGSENTEAFF. The CDR3 DNA reads TGTGCCAGCACGACAGGGTCGGAGAACACTGAAGCTTTCTTT.

Of note for this clone: With a much larger clone just one base away, this may be a read error. Other nucleotide sequences from this sample produce the same CDR3. The chain joins TRBV6-6 to TRBJ2-1, with D unclear. V shed 2 bases and J shed 6 bases, with 2 bases lying between them. The germline CDR1 and CDR2 sequences are MNHNY and SVGAGI (reference sequence). The CDR3 runs to 11 residues. The CDR3 spells CASSYGNEQFF. CDR3 DNA: TGTGCCAGCAGTTACGGCAATGAGCAGTTCTTC.

The gene calls are TRBV6-1 and TRBJ2-1; 7 bases are a match to TRBD1. The CDR3 contains 15 residues. Germline V gives CDR1 MNHNS, CDR2 SASEGT. Unmatched junction bases numbered 9, after V lost 3 bases and J lost 7 bases. The DNA for the CDR3 is TGTGCCAGCAGTGATTGGAAGGGGGCGCAGAATGAGCAGTTCTTC. As protein: CASSDWKGAQNEQFF.

Worth noting for this clone: The sample has other DNA sequences that encode this CDR3 too. The chain links TRBV28 to TRBJ1-2; D gene unclear. CDR1 is MDHEN, CDR2 SYDVKM, per germline. The CDR3 is 12 residues long. V was cut by 3 bases and J by 5 bases, with 7 bases left in between. The CDR3 region is CASSLGSYGYTF. In nucleotides, the CDR3 is TGTGCCAGCAGTTTGGGATCTTATGGCTACACCTTC.

The chain links TRBV10-3 to TRBJ2-7, with TRBD2 matching 7 bases. CDR3 length: 17 amino acids. Germline V lookup: CDR1 ENHRY, CDR2 SYGVKD. V lost 11 bases and J lost 1; bases outside the gene matches: 20. For the CDR3, the DNA is TGTGCCGCATGGGCCGGGGCAGAGCGGGATGCATCCTACGAGCAGTACTTC. Its protein is CAAWAGAERDASYEQYF.

The gene calls are TRBV2 and TRBJ2-3; D is undetermined. CDR3 length equals 13 residues. V was trimmed by 8 bases and J by 2 bases, leaving 11 bases between them. The germline CDR1 and CDR2 sequences are SNHLY and FYNNEI. The CDR3 reads CASSKSFTDTQYF. In DNA, the CDR3 is TGTGCCAGCTCAAAGTCTTTCACAGATACGCAGTATTTT.

V gene TRBV5-5 combines with J gene TRBJ1-2; perhaps TRBD1 as D (6 bases). Germline CDR1 reads SGHKS; CDR2 reads YYEKEE (reference sequence). The CDR3 totals 16 residues. Between the trimmed V and J ends, which lost 4 bases and 2 bases, there was a span of 18 bases. The CDR3 protein is CASSINRVLGNYGYTF. The DNA for the CDR3 is TGTGCCAGCAGCATTAACAGGGTTCTAGGGAACTATGGCTACACCTTC.